This T cell receptor (beta chain) was obtained from a study of T cells in Graves' hyperthyroidism and ophthalmopathy. General study results and limits: Clonotypes that were expanded in thyroid above 0.001 mostly appeared in blood too.

With respect to this clonotype: What it binds is unknown.

The investigators amplified TCR beta CDR3 regions from RNA transcripts. The primer set for the first-round RT-PCR of the TCR CDR3 was HTBI. TCRdb independently ran MiXCR on the multiplex PCR reads; one entry per CDR3 protein. The sample gives over 350,000 distinct CDR3 sequences, roughly 20% of which show up once; 35% to 50% is in the top ten. The TCR was taken from a man in his late teens or twenties with Graves' ophthalmopathy. The material sequenced was blood.

As DNA, the CDR3 is TGCGCCAGCAGCCAAGATCCGGGGATGAACACCGGGGAGCTGTTTTTT. Translating gives CASSQDPGMNTGELFF. The V and J genes are TRBV4-1 and TRBJ2-2; a possible D gene is TRBD2 (5 bases). Trimming took 0 bases from V and 1 from J, leaving 9 bases between them. CDR1 is MGHRA, CDR2 YSYEKL, per germline. The CDR3 covers 16 residues.